Shown below are 2 T cell receptor beta chains from a single sample sequenced in a study of blood T cells in healthy people across ages. A second PCR, run for roughly 7 to 12 cycles, used a sample-barcoded 5' primer plus a J-beta primer mix. TCRdb recomputed calls from the 5' RACE reads with MiXCR, one row per CDR3 protein. Here the sample spans around 1.7 million distinct CDR3 sequences, roughly 27% being singletons. The sample comprised blood. These receptors originate from a young woman in good health.

The CDR3 sequence is CASSLFGGSVGETQYF. The CDR3 DNA reads as TGTGCCAGCAGCTTATTTGGGGGTTCAGTAGGAGAGACCCAGTACTTC. V is TRBV7-2 and J is TRBJ2-5, with D perhaps matching TRBD1 or TRBD2 (5 bases each). This CDR3 contains 16 residues. Germline lookup yields CDR1 SGHTA and CDR2 FQGNSA. V lost 2 bases and J lost 4, with 17 bases in between.

At least ten counts were recorded for this clonotype. The chain carries TRBV24-1 and TRBJ2-1; D remains ambiguous. The CDR3 extends over 15 amino acids. V was clipped by 2 bases and J by 6 bases, with 13 bases between them. Germline values: CDR1 KGHDR, CDR2 SFDVKD. The CDR3 loop reads CATSDSRSTSNEQFF. For the CDR3, the DNA is TGTGCCACCAGTGATTCCCGTTCAACTTCCAATGAGCAGTTCTTC.